These 23 T cell receptor beta chains came from one sample sequenced in a study of blood T cells in healthy people across ages. Combining a sample-barcoded 5' primer with a J-beta primer mix, a second PCR ran for 7 to 11 cycles. TCRdb reprocessed the 5' RACE reads with MiXCR, giving one entry per CDR3 protein. The data contain about 1.4 million distinct CDR3 sequences, around 55% of them singletons. What was sequenced was blood. These receptors all come from a man younger than 35 in good health.

This clonotype has ten or more counts. The chain joins TRBV7-2 to TRBJ2-7, with TRBD2 matching 7 bases. The CDR3 consists of 16 residues. Germline CDR1 SGHTA, CDR2 FQGNSA. With V trimmed by 0 bases and J by 2 bases, 7 bases remained unmatched. CDR3 bases: TGTGCCAGCAGCTTAGCTGCTAGCGGTTTTCCCTACGAGCAGTACTTC. It specifies CASSLAASGFPYEQYF.

The gene calls are TRBV25-1 and TRBJ2-2, with D tentatively TRBD1 or TRBD2 (6 bases each). The V gene's germline CDR1 is MGHDK and CDR2 SYGVNS. Trimming took 7 bases from V and 2 from J, leaving 11 bases between them. CDR3 length equals 14 residues. In nucleotides, the CDR3 is TGTGCCAGCAAGGGGGGCGCAAACACCGGGGAGCTGTTTTTT. Translated, it gives CASKGGANTGELFF.

The chain joins TRBV9 to TRBJ2-2; either TRBD1 or TRBD2 may fit D (5 bases each). The CDR3 is 13 residues long. Trimming pared 7 bases from V and 5 bases from J, leaving 12 bases between. CDR1 and CDR2 from the germline V gene are SGDLS and YYNGEE. The CDR3, as DNA: TGTGCCAGCTCGAGGGGTAGGACCGGGGAGCTGTTTTTT. Protein product: CASSRGRTGELFF.

The chain carries TRBV7-2 and TRBJ2-4, with 7 bases lining up with TRBD1. Germline CDR1 reads SGHTA; CDR2 reads FQGNSA. V lost 3 bases and J lost 5; bases outside the gene matches: 13. The CDR3 contains 17 residues. The CDR3 region is CASSLTGTRNAQNIQYF. The CDR3, as DNA: TGTGCCAGCAGCTTGACAGGGACCCGGAACGCGCAAAACATTCAGTACTTC. Filled out from reference TRBV7-2 and TRBJ2-4, the complete variable domain reads GAGVSQSPSNKVTEKGKDVELRCDPISGHTALYWYRQSLGQGLEFLIYFQGNSAPDKSGLPSDRFSAERTGGSVSTLTIQRTQQEDSAVYLCASSLTGTRNAQNIQYFGAGTRLSVL.

This clonotype appeared a few times. This chain links TRBV29-1 with TRBJ2-7, with D perhaps TRBD1 or TRBD2 (6 bases each). Germline CDR1 is SQVTM and CDR2 is ANQGSEA. There are 15 residues in the CDR3. V shed 0 bases and J shed 2 bases, with 14 bases lying between them. CDR3 DNA sequence: TGCAGCGTTGAAGATCGGGGGCCAAAAACCTACGAGCAGTACTTC. Translated: CSVEDRGPKTYEQYF.

This clonotype has a handful of counts. The rearrangement links TRBV29-1 to TRBJ1-1; D ambiguous. CDR1 is SQVTM, CDR2 ANQGSEA, per germline. The CDR3 is made up of 11 amino acids. The V and J ends lost 4 bases and 5 bases respectively, with 8 bases between them. The CDR3 DNA reads TGCAGCGTTGGTTTAGGGACTGAAGCTTTCTTT. Protein product: CSVGLGTEAFF.

The rearrangement uses TRBV15 and TRBJ1-5; D call uncertain. V was pared by 0 bases and J by 5 bases, with 8 bases between. Per germline, CDR1 LNHNV and CDR2 YYDKDF (reference sequence). The CDR3 extends over 14 amino acids. CDR3 region: CATSRDYEDQPQHF. CDR3 nucleotide sequence: TGTGCCACCAGCAGAGATTATGAGGATCAGCCCCAGCATTTT.

The gene calls are TRBV5-1 and TRBJ2-2; 7 bases match TRBD1. With V trimmed by 3 bases and J by 7 bases, 9 bases remained unmatched. Germline-derived CDR1 and CDR2 are SGHRS and YFSETQ. There are 15 residues in the CDR3. CDR3 nucleotide sequence: TGCGCCAGCAGCTGGGGAGACAGGGACGGCGGGGAGCTGTTTTTT. It is translated as CASSWGDRDGGELFF.

The chain uses TRBV4-2 and TRBJ2-1, with D perhaps TRBD1 (7 bases). V was pared by 0 bases and J by 0 bases, with 18 bases between. This CDR3 is 19 amino acids long. Germline CDR1 LGHNA, CDR2 YNFKEQ. CDR3 bases: TGTGCCAGCAGCCAAGATGGAGGGGGCGGGCAGAGCTCCTACAATGAGCAGTTCTTC. It specifies CASSQDGGGGQSSYNEQFF.

The V gene is TRBV4-3, the J gene TRBJ2-3, with TRBD2 identical over 14 bases. J lost 0 bases, V lost 0 bases, and 2 bases had no gene match. The CDR3 loop spans 18 amino acids. Germline assignment: CDR1 LGHNA and CDR2 YSLEER. CDR3 sequence reads: CASSQEGLAGVSTDTQYF. The CDR3, as DNA: TGCGCCAGCAGCCAAGAGGGACTAGCGGGGGTTAGCACAGATACGCAGTATTTT.

CDR3 sequence (DNA): TGTGCCAGCAAGTCGACCGGGACACCGAACACTGAAGCTTTCTTT. Amino acids: CASKSTGTPNTEAFF. This chain links TRBV6-1 with TRBJ1-1, with TRBD1 as a possible D gene (6 bases). Germline V gene lookup returns CDR1 MNHNS and CDR2 SASEGT. V lost 7 bases to trimming and J lost 1 base, with 16 bases between them. This CDR3 region has 15 residues.

The chain carries TRBV6-5 and TRBJ2-2; D may be TRBD2 (7 bases). The V end lost 11 bases, the J end lost 4 bases, and 11 bases lay between the germline ends. Germline CDR1 reads MNHEY; CDR2 reads SVGAGI. The CDR3 has 12 amino acids. The CDR3 is CAVGGATGELFF. The CDR3 DNA follows: TGTGCCGTAGGGGGGGCCACCGGGGAGCTGTTTTTT.

This clonotype was detected a few times. This sequence joins TRBV4-2 and TRBJ1-2; D unclear. The CDR3 runs to 17 residues. From germline, CDR1 is LGHNA and CDR2 YNFKEQ. Between the trimmed V and J ends, which lost 0 bases and 6 bases, there was a span of 20 bases. CDR3 DNA: TGTGCCAGCAGCCAAGATAGAGGAGGAGATCCCAGGAATGGCTACACCTTC. It is translated as CASSQDRGGDPRNGYTF.

The chain is built from TRBV7-2 and TRBJ2-4, with D possibly TRBD2 on 5 matching bases. V lost 5 bases to trimming and J lost 9 bases, with 14 bases between them. This CDR3 contains 13 residues. CDR1 and CDR2 from the germline V gene are SGHTA and FQGNSA. CDR3 coding DNA: TGTGCCAGCAGCGTGGGAGCCTCGACCATTCAGTACTTC. Translated, it gives CASSVGASTIQYF.

The V gene is TRBV10-3, the J gene TRBJ2-1; D is unresolved. Looked up from germline, CDR1 is ENHRY and CDR2 is SYGVKD. The CDR3 sequence is 12 residues long. Deletions cut 6 bases from V and 5 bases from J, with 8 bases between. CDR3: CAIRDINNEQFF. DNA of the CDR3: TGTGCCATCAGAGACATCAACAATGAGCAGTTCTTC.

The chain carries TRBV30 and TRBJ2-4; TRBD1 matches at 7 bases. Near its end, the DNA agrees better with TRBJ2-7, so the J call may be wrong. This CDR3 has 14 residues. CDR1 is GTSNPN, CDR2 SVGIG, per germline (reference sequence). The DNA for the CDR3 is TGTGCCTGGAGTTTCGGGACAGCAGACTACGAGCAGTACTTC. Amino acids: CAWSFGTADYEQYF.

The chain joins TRBV4-1 to TRBJ1-2; D gene ambiguous. The V end was cut by 0 bases, the J end by 4 bases, with 6 bases between. Looked up from germline, CDR1 is MGHRA and CDR2 is YSYEKL. The CDR3 length is 13 residues. This CDR3 reads CASSQDGSYGYTF. Here the CDR3 DNA reads TGCGCCAGCAGCCAAGATGGGAGCTATGGCTACACCTTC.

This clonotype has only a few counts. V gene TRBV29-1 combines with J gene TRBJ2-7; 7 bases map to TRBD2. With V trimmed by 5 bases and J by 2 bases, 9 bases remained unmatched. Per the germline V gene, CDR1 is SQVTM and CDR2 is ANQGSEA. The CDR3 has 14 amino acids. The DNA for the CDR3 is TGCAGCGTTAAAACCCTAGCGGCAACCTACGAGCAGTACTTC. Translation: CSVKTLAATYEQYF.

The chain is built from TRBV6-5 and TRBJ1-2; maybe TRBD1 (5 bases). Germline V lookup: CDR1 MNHEY, CDR2 SVGAGI. V dropped 5 bases and J dropped 0 bases, with 10 bases sitting between them. CDR3 length: 14 residues. The CDR3: CASSAGLANYGYTF. The CDR3 DNA reads TGTGCCAGCAGTGCGGGGCTAGCTAACTATGGCTACACCTTC.

The chain joins TRBV9 to TRBJ2-3; 9 positions agree with TRBD2. This CDR3 has 14 residues. CDR1 and CDR2 (germline): SGDLS, YYNGEE. V lost 1 base to trimming and J lost 9 bases; unmatched junction nucleotides: 6. The CDR3 sequence: CASSVRTSEGTQYF. The CDR3 DNA reads as TGTGCCAGCAGCGTAAGGACTAGCGAAGGGACGCAGTATTTT.

V and J are TRBV7-9 and TRBJ2-1, with D uncertain. V dropped 10 bases and J dropped 8 bases, with 18 bases sitting between them. Per germline, CDR1 SEHNR and CDR2 FQNEAQ (reference sequence). The CDR3 runs to 13 residues. The DNA of the CDR3 is TGTGCCACCCCGACCGAGGCCGTGTATGAGCAGTTCTTC. The encoded protein is CATPTEAVYEQFF.

CDR3: CSARDWDLSYEQYF. The CDR3 nucleotides read TGCAGTGCTAGAGATTGGGACTTGTCCTACGAGCAGTACTTC. The rearrangement links TRBV20-1 to TRBJ2-7; maybe TRBD2 (6 bases). This CDR3 is built from 14 residues. Germline CDR1 is DFQATT and CDR2 is SNEGSKA (reference sequence). The germline V and J ends were trimmed by 0 bases and 1 base, with 10 bases remaining between them.

J is TRBJ2-4 and V is TRBV20-1; maybe TRBD2 (5 bases). Trimming stripped 2 bases from V and 5 bases from J, with 19 bases between. The germline V gene encodes CDR1 DFQATT and CDR2 SNEGSKA (reference sequence). The CDR3 length is 16 residues. Here the CDR3 DNA reads TGCAGTGCTAGAAAGGAACTAGATGGGGTCCAAAACATTCAGTACTTC. Translation gives CSARKELDGVQNIQYF.